Following are 29 T cell receptor beta chains from one sample sequenced in a study of blood T cell repertoires in COVID-19. Libraries were prepared by immunoSEQ multiplex PCR; TCRdb keeps only in-frame clonotypes and omits some of them. The repertoire consists of 150,000 to 200,000 clones, with 81% occurring once and the leading ten covering approximately 11%. Sequences were obtained from peripheral blood. These receptors all come from a man aged 60-69 years with active or convalescent COVID-19.

The count of this clone is one. CDR3 bases: TGTGCCAGCAGCGTAGCCCAGGGGGAATCTGTCTATGGCTACACCTTC. The encoded protein is CASSVAQGESVYGYTF. This chain uses TRBV9 with TRBJ1-2; 7 positions agree with TRBD1. The V and J ends lost 0 bases and 4 bases, in that order; junction bases with no gene match: 9. This CDR3 is built from 16 residues. Germline values: CDR1 SGDLS, CDR2 YYNGEE. Supplemented by reference TRBV9 and TRBJ1-2, the full variable domain reads DSGVTQTPKHLITATGQRVTLRCSPRSGDLSVYWYQQSLDQGLQFLIQYYNGEERAKGNILERFSAQQFPDLHSELNLSSLELGDSALYFCASSVAQGESVYGYTFGSGTRLTVV.

The chain links TRBV9 to TRBJ2-2; 10 nucleotides align to TRBD1. The CDR3 extends over 15 amino acids. Per germline, CDR1 SGDLS and CDR2 YYNGEE. V shed 3 bases, J shed 6 bases, and the junction held 5 bases outside the gene matches. The CDR3 bases are TGTGCCAGCAGCGCCGACAGGGGGCGCGCCGGGGAGCTGTTTTTT. Its translation is CASSADRGRAGELFF.

V gene TRBV7-2 combines with J gene TRBJ2-7; 11 bases fit TRBD2. Looked up from germline, CDR1 is SGHTA and CDR2 is FQGNSA. V shed 5 bases, J shed 1 base, and the junction held 4 bases outside the gene matches. This CDR3 region has 15 residues. CDR3 in amino acids: CASSATSGESYEQYF. The DNA of the CDR3 is TGTGCCAGCAGCGCGACTAGCGGGGAGTCCTACGAGCAGTACTTC.

This clone was recorded at least ten times. Other DNA sequences in the sample encode the same CDR3. This rearrangement joins TRBV10-3 to TRBJ1-1; D ambiguous. Germline V gene lookup returns CDR1 ENHRY and CDR2 SYGVKD. This CDR3 has 13 residues. The germline V and J ends were trimmed by 6 bases and 0 bases, with 8 bases remaining between them. Written as DNA, the CDR3 is TGTGCCATCAGGGAAACAGTGAACACTGAAGCTTTCTTT. Translated: CAIRETVNTEAFF.

The V gene is TRBV7-2, the J gene TRBJ2-7; 10 bases fit TRBD2. V shed 5 bases and J 4 bases; nucleotides not matched to a gene: 11. The CDR3 has 16 amino acids. Germline CDR1 and CDR2: SGHTA and FQGNSA. CDR3: CASSPRTSGDIYEQYF. The DNA for the CDR3 is TGTGCCAGCAGCCCCCGGACTAGCGGAGATATTTACGAGCAGTACTTC.

This clone was observed a handful of times. This chain uses TRBV5-1 with TRBJ1-2; the D is unclear. The germline V gene encodes CDR1 SGHRS and CDR2 YFSETQ. The germline V and J ends were trimmed by 0 bases and 7 bases, with 7 bases remaining between them. The CDR3 is 12 residues long. The CDR3 region has the DNA TGCGCCAGCAGCTTGGGACAATTTGGCTACACCTTC. Encoded protein: CASSLGQFGYTF.

The CDR3, as DNA: TGTGCCAGCAGTGAATTCGGGTCCGATCAGCCCCAGCATTTT. Encoded protein: CASSEFGSDQPQHF. The J gene is TRBJ1-5, the V gene TRBV6-1; D unresolved. Trimming cost V 2 bases and J 5 bases, with 10 bases left between them. The CDR3 consists of 14 residues. Germline V gene data show CDR1 as MNHNS and CDR2 as SASEGT.

This chain links TRBV6-4 with TRBJ2-1, with 8 bases identical to TRBD2. V lost 9 bases, J lost 5 bases, and 12 bases stayed unmatched. CDR1 is MRHNA and CDR2 is SNTAGT in the germline V gene. This CDR3 spans 15 amino acids. The DNA for the CDR3 is TGTGCCAGTTCCCTAGGGGCGGGAGGAGACAATGAGCAGTTCTTC. As protein: CASSLGAGGDNEQFF.

CDR3 loop: CASSAIRDRVNTGELFF. The CDR3 nucleotides read TGTGCCAGCAGCGCGATCCGGGACAGGGTGAACACCGGGGAGCTGTTTTTT. The chain has TRBV21-1 and TRBJ2-2; TRBD1 is the table's D call and was not checked against the DNA. TRBV21-1 corresponds to a pseudogene. CDR3 length: 17 residues.

The chain employs TRBV27 and TRBJ1-1; D ambiguous. Germline-derived CDR1 and CDR2 are MNHEY and SMNVEV (reference sequence). The V end was cut by 6 bases, the J end by 4 bases, with 12 bases between. The CDR3 extends over 13 amino acids. CDR3 nucleotides: TGTGCCAGCAGCCTAGAGGGCGGCACTGAAGCTTTCTTT. The encoded protein is CASSLEGGTEAFF.

The rearrangement uses TRBV5-1 and TRBJ2-1, with 9 bases matching TRBD1. This CDR3 region has 14 residues. J was trimmed by 7 bases and V by 4 bases; bases with no gene match: 6. Germline V gene sequence: CDR1 SGHRS, CDR2 YFSETQ. DNA of the CDR3: TGCGCCAGCAGCACAGGGGACAGGGTTAATGAGCAGTTCTTC. This translates into CASSTGDRVNEQFF.

A single count supports this clone. The chain combines TRBV9 with TRBJ1-2; 7 bases fit TRBD1. From germline, CDR1 is SGDLS and CDR2 YYNGEE. Unmatched junction bases numbered 10, after V lost 4 bases and J lost 4 bases. This CDR3 has 15 residues. The CDR3 reads CASSPEGAKGYGYTF. The CDR3 DNA is TGTGCCAGCAGCCCCGAGGGGGCCAAGGGCTATGGCTACACCTTC. The full variable domain, rest sourced from reference TRBV9 and TRBJ1-2, is DSGVTQTPKHLITATGQRVTLRCSPRSGDLSVYWYQQSLDQGLQFLIQYYNGEERAKGNILERFSAQQFPDLHSELNLSSLELGDSALYFCASSPEGAKGYGYTFGSGTRLTVV.

This clone was recorded only once. The CDR3 sequence is CASSLEQGARYGYTF. The CDR3 region has the DNA TGTGCCAGCAGCTTGGAGCAGGGGGCGAGGTATGGCTACACCTTC. The rearrangement uses TRBV5-4 and TRBJ1-2, with 8 bases lining up with TRBD1. The length of the CDR3 is 15 residues. The V gene's germline CDR1 is SGHNT and CDR2 YYREEE (reference sequence). The J segment lost 5 bases and the V segment lost 0 bases, leaving 6 bases of the junction unmatched.

The chain has TRBV7-2 and TRBJ2-7, with 10 bases identical to TRBD1. CDR1 is SGHTA and CDR2 is FQGNSA in the germline V gene. This CDR3 comprises 17 residues. The ends lost 5 bases at V and 2 bases at J; junction bases unmatched: 12. The CDR3 DNA reads as TGTGCCAGCAGCCTTCAGAGACCCGGGACAGGGGCCTACGAGCAGTACTTC. Translation gives CASSLQRPGTGAYEQYF.

The chain joins TRBV5-1 to TRBJ2-1; D possibly corresponds to TRBD1 (5 bases). Germline V gives CDR1 SGHRS, CDR2 YFSETQ. Trimming took off 4 bases at V and 10 bases at J, with 18 bases between the two ends. The length of the CDR3 is 14 residues. CDR3 amino acids: CASSPRDSAGEQFF. In DNA, the CDR3 is TGCGCCAGCAGCCCCCGAGACTCCGCAGGGGAGCAGTTCTTC.

This chain joins TRBV6-1 and TRBJ2-7; a possible D gene is TRBD2 (7 bases). The CDR3 is 16 amino acids. Germline loops: CDR1 MNHNS, CDR2 SASEGT. Between the trimmed V and J ends, which lost 2 bases and 0 bases, there was a span of 14 bases. The CDR3 sequence: CASSEMGGGYSYEQYF. CDR3 DNA sequence: TGTGCCAGCAGTGAAATGGGCGGGGGCTACTCCTACGAGCAGTACTTC.

The rearrangement uses TRBV5-1 and TRBJ1-5; D is unresolved. This CDR3 has 14 residues. Germline-derived CDR1 and CDR2 are SGHRS and YFSETQ. Deletions cut 4 bases from V and 4 bases from J, with 12 bases between. CDR3 in amino acids: CASSREAGNQPQHF. CDR3 in DNA: TGCGCCAGCAGCAGGGAGGCTGGGAATCAGCCCCAGCATTTT.

The chain links TRBV28 to TRBJ1-5, with unresolved D. The CDR3 spans 14 residues. Trimming shortened V by 2 bases and J by 0 bases, and 5 bases separated the two germline ends. Germline V gives CDR1 MDHEN, CDR2 SYDVKM. CDR3: CASSLMASNQPQHF. The CDR3 coding sequence is TGTGCCAGCAGTTTAATGGCTAGCAATCAGCCCCAGCATTTT.

In its sample, this clone was seen a few times. The rearrangement uses TRBV19 and TRBJ2-3; TRBD2 matches at 7 bases. Germline V gives CDR1 LNHDA, CDR2 SQIVND (reference sequence). V dropped 5 bases and J dropped 0; count of bases not matched to a gene: 8. The CDR3 extends over 16 amino acids. In DNA, the CDR3 is TGTGCCAGTAGTCTCGAGCGGGGACCTAGCACAGATACGCAGTATTTT. Its protein is CASSLERGPSTDTQYF.

The J gene is TRBJ2-1, the V gene TRBV6-5; 11 bases map to TRBD2. The CDR3 is 15 amino acids. V shed 4 bases and J 9 bases; nucleotides not matched to a gene: 8. Germline V lookup: CDR1 MNHEY, CDR2 SVGAGI. CDR3 bases: TGTGCCAGCAGTTCGATAGCGGGGGGGTTGGTTGAGCAGTTCTTC. It translates to CASSSIAGGLVEQFF.

This chain links TRBV11-1 with TRBJ2-5; weak D call: TRBD1 (6 bases). CDR1 SGHAT and CDR2 FQDESV come from the germline V gene (reference sequence). Trimming removed 4 bases from V and 2 bases from J, with 14 bases in between. This CDR3 is 15 amino acids long. CDR3 sequence (DNA): TGTGCCAGCAGCTCCCCTCGGACAGCACAAGAGACCCAGTACTTC. Its translation: CASSSPRTAQETQYF.

J is TRBJ1-2 and V is TRBV6-5, with 7 bases matching TRBD1. The V gene's germline CDR1 is MNHEY and CDR2 SVGAGI. V dropped 7 bases and J dropped 5; count of bases not matched to a gene: 10. The CDR3 spans 14 residues. The CDR3 region is CASTRQGANYGYTF. The CDR3 region has the DNA TGTGCCAGCACCCGACAGGGTGCAAATTATGGCTACACCTTC.

The V gene is TRBV3-1 (or the pseudogene TRBV3-2), the J gene TRBJ2-1; no clear D. The CDR3 consists of 13 residues. The V gene lost 4 bases and the J gene lost 6 bases, with 10 bases spanning the gap. The germline gives CDR1 LGHDT, CDR2 YNNKEL (reference sequence). CDR3 in DNA: TGTGCCAGCAGCCCACGAGGCACCAATGAGCAGTTCTTC. It encodes CASSPRGTNEQFF.

The rearrangement links TRBV5-5 to TRBJ2-7; 9 bases agree with TRBD2. The CDR3 contains 17 residues. CDR1 and CDR2 from the germline V gene are SGHKS and YYEKEE (reference sequence). Trimming cost V 5 bases and J 0 bases; bases outside gene matches: 12. The CDR3 here is CASSLLSGGPFSYEQYF. The DNA of the CDR3 is TGTGCCAGCAGTCTCCTAAGCGGGGGGCCCTTCTCCTACGAGCAGTACTTC.

This clone was found a few times. This rearrangement joins TRBV29-1 to TRBJ2-7; TRBD2 is a possible D gene (5 bases). Germline V gene data show CDR1 as SQVTM and CDR2 as ANQGSEA. The CDR3 covers 12 residues. Trimming pared 6 bases from V and 2 bases from J, leaving 11 bases between. The CDR3 DNA follows: TGCAGCGTGGAGGTCAGTACCTACGAGCAGTACTTC. This sequence encodes CSVEVSTYEQYF.

The chain combines TRBV10-3 with TRBJ2-3, with 7 bases fitting TRBD2. The V gene's germline CDR1 is ENHRY and CDR2 SYGVKD. V was clipped by 10 bases and J by 3 bases; unmatched bases: 13. This CDR3 is built from 15 residues. CDR3 in amino acids: CATADLGGETDTQYF. CDR3 coding DNA: TGTGCCACCGCCGATCTGGGGGGGGAAACAGATACGCAGTATTTT.

This chain links TRBV19 with TRBJ2-3, with TRBD1 as a possible D gene (7 bases). V was clipped by 1 base and J by 4 bases, with 15 bases between them. This CDR3 has 16 amino acids. Germline V gene lookup returns CDR1 LNHDA and CDR2 SQIVND (reference sequence). This CDR3 reads CASSIGKSGGPDTQYF. CDR3 bases: TGTGCCAGTAGTATAGGTAAATCAGGGGGGCCAGATACGCAGTATTTT.

The CDR3 loop reads CASSRQGTNYGYTF. The DNA of the CDR3 is TGTGCCAGTAGTCGACAGGGAACTAACTATGGCTACACCTTC. The chain links TRBV19 to TRBJ1-2; 7 bases line up with TRBD1. Germline V gene sequence: CDR1 LNHDA, CDR2 SQIVND (reference sequence). V trimming: 5 bases; J trimming: 0 bases; junction bases outside the gene matches: 3. The CDR3 extends over 14 amino acids.

The V and J genes are TRBV6-1 and TRBJ1-2, with D possibly being TRBD1 (5 bases). Germline lookup yields CDR1 MNHNS and CDR2 SASEGT. The CDR3 is made up of 15 amino acids. V shed 3 bases and J shed 4 bases, with 15 bases lying between them. The CDR3 DNA is TGTGCCAGCAGTGACGCGTCAGGGCGGTCCTATGGCTACACCTTC. As protein: CASSDASGRSYGYTF.